The 25 T cell receptor beta chains reported below all come from one sample, sequenced in a study of blood T cell repertoires in COVID-19. Assay used: immunoSEQ multiplex PCR; TCRdb lists only in-frame clones, some missing. The table shows about 190,000 clones, with about 82% occurring only once. The sample taken for sequencing was peripheral blood. These receptors were obtained from a woman between 25 and 40 years old with acute or convalescent COVID-19.

The gene calls are TRBV20-1 and TRBJ1-1, with a weak D call TRBD1 (5 bases). The CDR3 is made up of 11 amino acids. Trimming took off 6 bases at V and 3 bases at J, with 8 bases between the two ends. Germline lookup yields CDR1 DFQATT and CDR2 SNEGSKA (reference sequence). CDR3 protein: CSAQGDTEAFF. CDR3 DNA: TGCAGTGCCCAGGGTGACACTGAAGCTTTCTTT.

V and J are TRBV14 and TRBJ2-2, with unresolved D. V was cut by 6 bases and J by 5 bases, with 22 bases left in between. The CDR3 is 17 residues long. CDR1 is SGHDN and CDR2 is FVKESK in the germline V gene. The CDR3 region has the DNA TGTGCCAGCAGTCCCCGTTTACATGGTCCTTGGACCGGGGAGCTGTTTTTT. Protein product: CASSPRLHGPWTGELFF.

The chain carries TRBV12-3 or TRBV12-4 and TRBJ1-2, with D perhaps matching TRBD1 (5 bases). The ends were cut back, 8 bases at V and 2 bases at J, with 9 bases in the middle. The CDR3 extends over 12 amino acids. CDR3 amino acids: CASQGENYGYTF. The CDR3 DNA reads as TGTGCCAGCCAAGGGGAAAACTATGGCTACACCTTC.

The chain has TRBV25-1 and TRBJ1-5; TRBD1 matches 7 bases. V lost 4 bases and J lost 0; bases outside the gene matches: 9. Germline V gene data show CDR1 as MGHDK and CDR2 as SYGVNS. The CDR3 sequence is 17 residues long. CDR3 in DNA: TGTGCCAGCAGTGTGGGGAAGACAGGGAATAGCAATCAGCCCCAGCATTTT. Translating it yields CASSVGKTGNSNQPQHF.

V is TRBV10-3 and J is TRBJ2-7; D perhaps matches TRBD1 (7 bases). Germline V gene data show CDR1 as ENHRY and CDR2 as SYGVKD. This CDR3 has 12 residues. V gave up 4 bases and J gave up 5 bases, with 9 bases separating them. CDR3 sequence (DNA): TGTGCCATCAGTGCCAGGGGGGACGAGCAGTACTTC. It specifies CAISARGDEQYF.

This rearrangement joins TRBV5-6 to TRBJ2-5; D not resolved. V lost 1 base and J lost 5, with 9 bases in between. CDR1 is SGHDT, CDR2 YYEEEE, per germline. The CDR3 sequence is 13 residues long. As DNA, the CDR3 is TGTGCCAGCAGCTTGCTTGTCAGGGAGACCCAGTACTTC. This gives the protein CASSLLVRETQYF.

The V and J genes are TRBV6-5 and TRBJ2-2; unclear D gene. This CDR3 region has 14 residues. CDR1 is MNHEY, CDR2 SVGAGI, per germline. The V gene lost 3 bases and the J gene lost 0 bases, with 5 bases spanning the gap. The CDR3 here is CASSYTPNTGELFF. The CDR3 coding sequence is TGTGCCAGCAGTTATACACCGAACACCGGGGAGCTGTTTTTT.

This chain connects TRBV2 to TRBJ2-2; the D gene is possibly TRBD1 (5 bases). CDR3 length: 15 residues. The V end was cut by 5 bases, the J end by 4 bases, with 14 bases between. Germline values: CDR1 SNHLY, CDR2 FYNNEI. In DNA, the CDR3 is TGTGCCAGCAGTAAATTCGACAGTTCCACCGGGGAGCTGTTTTTT. Protein sequence: CASSKFDSSTGELFF.

The chain couples TRBV6-4 to TRBJ2-3; TRBD1 is a possible D gene (6 bases). The CDR3 runs to 14 residues. Trimming took 2 bases from V and 2 from J, leaving 8 bases between them. Germline V gene data show CDR1 as MRHNA and CDR2 as SNTAGT. In DNA, the CDR3 is TGTGCCAGCAGTGACGTGGGGGCCACAGATACGCAGTATTTT. It is translated as CASSDVGATDTQYF.

This clone came up once. This chain links TRBV19 with TRBJ2-4, with 7 bases matching TRBD2. Germline V gene data show CDR1 as LNHDA and CDR2 as SQIVND (reference sequence). The CDR3 has 12 residues. V lost 6 bases and J lost 9; bases outside the gene matches: 5. The CDR3 DNA follows: TGTGCCAGTAGGTACGGGGGGAGCATTCAGTACTTC. Residues: CASRYGGSIQYF.

V usage is TRBV6-2 or TRBV6-3 and J usage is TRBJ2-3, with 8 bases fitting TRBD2. With V trimmed by 5 bases and J by 2 bases, 6 bases remained unmatched. The CDR3 is 15 amino acids. CDR1 is MNHEY and CDR2 is SVGEGT in the germline V gene. CDR3: CASSRGLAFTDTQYF. CDR3 sequence (DNA): TGTGCCAGCAGTCGCGGACTAGCCTTCACAGATACGCAGTATTTT.

The chain joins TRBV11-2 to TRBJ2-4, with 9 bases lining up with TRBD1. The CDR3 is made up of 19 amino acids. Trimming took 3 bases from V and 1 from J; bases not matched to a gene: 13. CDR1 and CDR2 from the germline V gene are SGHAT and FQNNGV. The DNA for the CDR3 is TGTGCCAGCAGCTTCCGAATGGGACAGGGCTCGTTGGCCAAAAACATTCAGTACTTC. Translation: CASSFRMGQGSLAKNIQYF.

The chain couples TRBV5-4 to TRBJ2-3, with TRBD1 matching over 11 bases. The CDR3 spans 16 residues. Germline V gene sequence: CDR1 SGHNT, CDR2 YYREEE (reference sequence). V was clipped by 1 base and J by 5 bases; unmatched bases: 6. The CDR3 sequence: CASSLPGQGVVDTQYF. CDR3 bases: TGTGCCAGCAGCTTGCCGGGACAGGGGGTGGTAGATACGCAGTATTTT.

In this sample, this clone turned up once. V and J are TRBV19 and TRBJ1-2; 8 bases are shared with TRBD1. V shed 3 bases, J shed 5 bases, and the junction held 8 bases outside the gene matches. The germline V gene encodes CDR1 LNHDA and CDR2 SQIVND (reference sequence). The CDR3 extends over 15 amino acids. CDR3 loop: CASSIPGQGGYGYTF. Here the CDR3 DNA reads TGTGCCAGTAGTATCCCCGGACAGGGCGGGTATGGCTACACCTTC.

The rearrangement uses TRBV7-3 and TRBJ1-1, with D unclear. Trimming removed 0 bases at V and 3 bases at J, with 8 bases between. The CDR3 length is 14 residues. CDR1 is SGHTA, CDR2 FQGTGA, per germline. CDR3 DNA: TGTGCCAGCAGCTTAACCCCAGGTGACACTGAAGCTTTCTTT. It specifies CASSLTPGDTEAFF.

The chain recombines TRBV4-2 with TRBJ2-7; no firm D call. The V gene lost 2 bases and the J gene lost 2 bases, with 10 bases spanning the gap. Germline V gene sequence: CDR1 LGHNA, CDR2 YNFKEQ. CDR3 size: 14 residues. CDR3: CASSQRSSPYEQYF. The CDR3 DNA sequence: TGTGCCAGCAGCCAAAGATCTAGTCCCTACGAGCAGTACTTC.

This clone was counted a few times. The chain links TRBV29-1 to TRBJ1-1; TRBD1 might be the D (6 bases). The V gene lost 4 bases and the J gene lost 1 base, with 10 bases spanning the gap. Looked up from germline, CDR1 is SQVTM and CDR2 is ANQGSEA. There are 13 residues in the CDR3. The CDR3 protein is CSVGRGGNTEAFF. In nucleotides, the CDR3 is TGCAGCGTTGGTAGGGGGGGGAACACTGAAGCTTTCTTT.

This rearrangement joins TRBV27 to TRBJ2-7; the match to TRBD1 covers 8 bases. The CDR3 is 15 amino acids. J lost 2 bases, V lost 1 base, and 4 bases had no gene match. Germline values: CDR1 MNHEY, CDR2 SMNVEV (reference sequence). CDR3 in DNA: TGTGCCAGCAGTTTATTCGGGACAGGAGCCTACGAGCAGTACTTC. It is translated as CASSLFGTGAYEQYF.

The chain employs TRBV7-8 and TRBJ1-2, with TRBD1 as a possible D gene (5 bases). Germline CDR1 and CDR2: SGHVS and FQNEAQ. The CDR3 spans 14 residues. V was shortened by 2 bases and J by 3 bases, with 10 bases between the two germline ends. CDR3 sequence (DNA): TGTGCCAGCAGCTTACCAGGGTTGGACTATGGCTACACCTTC. Translation gives CASSLPGLDYGYTF.

The chain is built from TRBV6-6 and TRBJ1-2; D is perhaps TRBD1 (5 bases). V was cut by 7 bases and J by 3 bases, with 15 bases left in between. This CDR3 region has 14 residues. Germline CDR1 MNHNY, CDR2 SVGAGI (reference sequence). The CDR3 sequence is CASISGHSYYGYTF. CDR3 DNA: TGTGCCAGCATATCCGGACATTCTTACTATGGCTACACCTTC.

J is TRBJ1-4 and V is TRBV5-5; 10 bases align to TRBD1. The germline V gene encodes CDR1 SGHKS and CDR2 YYEKEE (reference sequence). With 3 bases clipped from V and 4 bases from J, the junction kept 3 bases outside the gene matches. The CDR3 sequence is 15 residues long. CDR3 residues: CASSSGQGNNEKLFF. In DNA, the CDR3 is TGTGCCAGCAGCTCGGGACAGGGGAATAATGAAAAACTGTTTTTT.

J is TRBJ2-7 and V is TRBV6-1, with no clear D. The CDR3 is 15 residues long. Looked up from germline, CDR1 is MNHNS and CDR2 is SASEGT. V lost 2 bases and J lost 2, with 13 bases in between. The CDR3 here is CASSEFSRSTYEQYF. The CDR3 DNA reads TGTGCCAGCAGTGAATTCTCCCGGTCAACCTACGAGCAGTACTTC.

The rearrangement uses TRBV5-1 and TRBJ2-7; tentative D call: TRBD1 (5 bases). Deletions cut 3 bases from V and 4 bases from J, with 14 bases between. The CDR3 is made up of 14 amino acids. Germline V gene data show CDR1 as SGHRS and CDR2 as YFSETQ. This CDR3 reads CASSSDTGRYEQYF. The CDR3 nucleotides are TGCGCCAGCAGCTCGGACACAGGACGTTACGAGCAGTACTTC.

The chain has TRBV12-3 or TRBV12-4 and TRBJ2-2; D perhaps matches TRBD1 (5 bases). The CDR3 runs 13 residues. V lost 9 bases to trimming and J lost 4 bases, with 12 bases between them. The CDR3 region is CASLRGFTGELFF. CDR3 sequence (DNA): TGTGCCAGTCTAAGGGGATTCACCGGGGAGCTGTTTTTT.

The V gene is TRBV29-1, the J gene TRBJ2-5; no firm D call. Deletions cut 3 bases from V and 2 bases from J, with 7 bases between. In germline, CDR1 is SQVTM, CDR2 ANQGSEA. The CDR3 sequence is 12 residues long. CDR3 in amino acids: CSVDSDQETQYF. The CDR3 coding sequence is TGCAGCGTTGACAGTGATCAAGAGACCCAGTACTTC.